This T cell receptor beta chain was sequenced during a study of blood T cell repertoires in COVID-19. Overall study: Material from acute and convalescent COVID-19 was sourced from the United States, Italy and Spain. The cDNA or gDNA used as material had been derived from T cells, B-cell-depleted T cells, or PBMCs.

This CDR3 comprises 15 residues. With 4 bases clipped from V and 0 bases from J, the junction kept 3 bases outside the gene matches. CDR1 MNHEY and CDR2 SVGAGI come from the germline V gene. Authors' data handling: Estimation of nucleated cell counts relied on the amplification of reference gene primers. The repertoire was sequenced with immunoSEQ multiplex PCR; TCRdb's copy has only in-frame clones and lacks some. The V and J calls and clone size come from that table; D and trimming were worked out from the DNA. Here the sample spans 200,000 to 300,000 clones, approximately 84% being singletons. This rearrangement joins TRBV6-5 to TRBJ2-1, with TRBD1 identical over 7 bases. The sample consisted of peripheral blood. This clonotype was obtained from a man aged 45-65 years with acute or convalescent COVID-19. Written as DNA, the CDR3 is TGTGCCAGCAGTTGGGACAGATACTCCTACAATGAGCAGTTCTTC. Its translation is CASSWDRYSYNEQFF.